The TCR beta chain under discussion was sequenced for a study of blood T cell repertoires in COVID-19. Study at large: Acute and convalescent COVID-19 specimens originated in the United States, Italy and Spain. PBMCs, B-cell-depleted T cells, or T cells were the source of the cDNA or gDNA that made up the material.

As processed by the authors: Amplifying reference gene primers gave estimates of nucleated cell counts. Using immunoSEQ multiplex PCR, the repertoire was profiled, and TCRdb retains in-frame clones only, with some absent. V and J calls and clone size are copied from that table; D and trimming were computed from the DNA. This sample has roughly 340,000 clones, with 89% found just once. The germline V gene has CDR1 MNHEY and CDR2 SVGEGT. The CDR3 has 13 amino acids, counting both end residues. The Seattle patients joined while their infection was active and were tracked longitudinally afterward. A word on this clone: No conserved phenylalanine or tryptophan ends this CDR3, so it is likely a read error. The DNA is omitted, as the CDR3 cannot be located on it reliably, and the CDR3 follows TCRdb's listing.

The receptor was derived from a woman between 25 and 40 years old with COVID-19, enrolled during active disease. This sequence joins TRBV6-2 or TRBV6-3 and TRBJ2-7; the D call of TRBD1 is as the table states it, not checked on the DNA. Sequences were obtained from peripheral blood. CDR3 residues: CASSSYPGQAAMP.